The 24 T cell receptor beta chains listed next were all sequenced from one sample in a study of cytomegalovirus exposure and HLA in healthy donors. Primers: 60 Vbeta forward and 13 Jbeta reverse. The method was immunoSEQ multiplex PCR; TCRdb's version includes in-frame clones alone and lacks a portion of them. The sample has some 98,000 clones, roughly four fifths seen once. Sequenced material: PBMCs. The receptor source for this set is a human donor in good health.

The chain carries TRBV11-2 and TRBJ1-2; TRBD1 matches 12 bases. The CDR3 has 17 amino acids. Germline loops: CDR1 SGHAT, CDR2 FQNNGV. The V gene end was trimmed by 5 bases and the J gene end by 5 bases; junction bases not matched to a gene: 12. Here the CDR3 DNA reads TGTGCCAGCAGCCCCCGGGCGGGACAGGGGGCGGGGTATGGCTACACCTTC. Its protein is CASSPRAGQGAGYGYTF.

The chain employs TRBV2 and TRBJ1-1; no clear D. The CDR3 spans 17 residues. CDR1 and CDR2 (germline): SNHLY, FYNNEI. Trimming stripped 4 bases from V and 0 bases from J, with 18 bases between. CDR3 sequence (DNA): TGTGCCAGCAGTGGTTCAGCGTTTGATCCAATGAACACTGAAGCTTTCTTT. Translating it yields CASSGSAFDPMNTEAFF.

This rearrangement joins TRBV5-1 to TRBJ2-2, with TRBD2 matching over 8 bases. J was trimmed by 5 bases and V by 4 bases; bases with no gene match: 13. Germline CDR1 and CDR2: SGHRS and YFSETQ. The length of the CDR3 is 17 residues. This CDR3 reads CASSLPPSGRNTGELFF. In nucleotides, the CDR3 is TGCGCCAGCAGCCTGCCCCCAAGCGGGAGAAATACCGGGGAGCTGTTTTTT.

The chain joins TRBV21-1 to TRBJ2-1; TRBD2 is the table's D call, not checked against the DNA. TRBV21-1 is a recognized pseudogene. The CDR3 is made up of 14 amino acids. CDR3 bases: TGTGCCAGCAGCGACTACTGCCTAGTGGATGAGCAGTTCTTC. Translation: CASSDYCLVDEQFF.

This clone was detected once. The chain uses TRBV2 and TRBJ1-5; D possibly corresponds to TRBD1 (6 bases). CDR1 and CDR2 from the germline V gene are SNHLY and FYNNEI. Trimming took off 5 bases at V and 2 bases at J, with 7 bases between the two ends. There are 13 residues in the CDR3. CDR3 in DNA: TGTGCCAGCAGTCGGACAGGCAATCAGCCCCAGCATTTT. Amino acid sequence: CASSRTGNQPQHF.

This clone was seen a handful of times. CDR3 bases: TGTGCCAGCAGCCCAGGCCCACTCCAAGAGACCCAGTACTTC. It is translated as CASSPGPLQETQYF. The chain links TRBV7-9 to TRBJ2-5, with unresolved D. V was clipped by 5 bases and J by 1 base, with 11 bases between them. Germline assignment: CDR1 SEHNR and CDR2 FQNEAQ (reference sequence). The CDR3 contains 14 residues.

The rearrangement joins TRBV19 to TRBJ2-5; 12 bases align to TRBD2. J was trimmed by 3 bases and V by 7 bases; bases with no gene match: 15. Germline assignment: CDR1 LNHDA and CDR2 SQIVND (reference sequence). The CDR3 has 18 amino acids. This CDR3 reads CASTELPLAGGQKETQYF. CDR3 nucleotides: TGTGCCAGTACCGAACTCCCACTAGCGGGGGGCCAGAAAGAGACCCAGTACTTC.

On this clone: Other DNA sequences in the sample encode the same CDR3. The chain has TRBV9 and TRBJ2-1, with D unclear. Trimming took 0 bases from V and 7 from J, leaving 8 bases between them. The CDR3 contains 13 residues. The V gene's germline CDR1 is SGDLS and CDR2 YYNGEE. This CDR3 is CASSVGLVNEQFF. CDR3 nucleotides: TGTGCCAGCAGCGTAGGCCTAGTTAATGAGCAGTTCTTC.

This clone has just one count. This chain joins TRBV6-1 and TRBJ2-2, with D possibly TRBD2 on 5 matching bases. Per germline, CDR1 MNHNS and CDR2 SASEGT. This CDR3 has 15 amino acids. Trimming removed 4 bases from V and 5 bases from J, with 14 bases in between. In DNA, the CDR3 is TGTGCCAGCAGTGCCCTCGGGGTTAGGACCGGGGAGCTGTTTTTT. Amino acid sequence: CASSALGVRTGELFF.

This clone was detected a few times. V and J are TRBV19 and TRBJ1-2; D gene uncertain. The V end was cut by 6 bases, the J end by 3 bases, with 8 bases between. The CDR3 covers 12 residues. Germline CDR1 reads LNHDA; CDR2 reads SQIVND (reference sequence). In DNA form, the CDR3 reads TGTGCCAGTAGCCCCCGGGACTATGGCTACACCTTC. It encodes CASSPRDYGYTF.

The V gene is TRBV27, the J gene TRBJ2-3, with TRBD2 identical over 7 bases. The V segment lost 0 bases and the J segment 3 bases; nucleotides outside the gene matches: 12. The CDR3 has 18 amino acids. Germline V lookup: CDR1 MNHEY, CDR2 SMNVEV (reference sequence). The CDR3 coding sequence is TGTGCCAGCAGTTTATCGGTCCCTAGCGGCTCGCGTACAGATACGCAGTATTTT. Translated, it gives CASSLSVPSGSRTDTQYF.

The chain employs TRBV27 and TRBJ1-2; D is unclear. Germline V CDR1 and CDR2: MNHEY, SMNVEV (reference sequence). Trimming stripped 2 bases from V and 8 bases from J, with 12 bases between. The CDR3 has 13 amino acids. The CDR3 reads CASSLSGFGGYTF. The CDR3, as DNA: TGTGCCAGCAGTTTAAGCGGTTTCGGCGGCTACACCTTC.

The chain uses TRBV10-3 and TRBJ1-2, with 7 positions matching TRBD1. This CDR3 contains 18 residues. Germline CDR1 is ENHRY and CDR2 is SYGVKD. Trimming took 3 bases from V and 8 from J; bases not matched to a gene: 21. The DNA for the CDR3 is TGTGCCATCAGTGACGTTCGGGGCAGATTAGACAGGGAAAGCGGCTACACCTTC. Translated, it gives CAISDVRGRLDRESGYTF.

This sequence joins TRBV30 and TRBJ1-1; no clear D. Germline lookup yields CDR1 GTSNPN and CDR2 SVGIG (reference sequence). The V end was cut by 0 bases, the J end by 10 bases, with 9 bases between. The CDR3 totals 11 residues. This chain's CDR3 is CAWSVSGGAFF. The CDR3 DNA sequence: TGTGCCTGGAGTGTGAGCGGTGGAGCTTTCTTT.

This rearrangement joins TRBV19 to TRBJ2-3; D is unresolved. V lost 5 bases and J lost 3, with 3 bases in between. Germline CDR1 and CDR2: LNHDA and SQIVND (reference sequence). The CDR3 has 11 residues. The CDR3 here is CASSYTDTQYF. DNA of the CDR3: TGTGCCAGTAGTTATACAGATACGCAGTATTTT.

This rearrangement joins TRBV5-6 to TRBJ2-1; 9 bases agree with TRBD2. This CDR3 has 16 residues. V gave up 5 bases and J gave up 8 bases; unmatched junction bases: 14. Germline CDR1 reads SGHDT; CDR2 reads YYEEEE. DNA of the CDR3: TGTGCCAGCAGTTACCCCCTAGCGGGATTCTCCGATGAGCAGTTCTTC. Encoded protein: CASSYPLAGFSDEQFF.

The V call is TRBV6-6, the J call TRBJ1-1, with no clear D. The germline V gene encodes CDR1 MNHNY and CDR2 SVGAGI (reference sequence). Trimming took off 0 bases at V and 11 bases at J, with 16 bases between the two ends. The CDR3 is made up of 14 amino acids. CDR3 nucleotides: TGTGCCAGCAGTTACTCGATACAGCCTGGGGAGGCTTTCTTT. Its protein is CASSYSIQPGEAFF.

The rearrangement links TRBV11-2 to TRBJ2-7; D is ambiguous. Germline V gene sequence: CDR1 SGHAT, CDR2 FQNNGV. The germline V and J ends were trimmed by 1 base and 2 bases, with 18 bases remaining between them. This CDR3 has 17 residues. The CDR3 DNA reads TGTGCCAGCAGCTTAGTAAGGCAGATAAACAGTCCCTACGAGCAGTACTTC. Protein sequence: CASSLVRQINSPYEQYF.

This chain links TRBV11-3 with TRBJ2-7; D might be TRBD2 (5 bases). Germline CDR1 SGHNT, CDR2 YENEEA. V lost 5 bases to trimming and J lost 6 bases, with 14 bases between them. The CDR3 has 13 residues. CDR3 amino acids: CASSRQRAGEQYF. As DNA, the CDR3 is TGTGCCAGCAGCCGCCAAAGGGCGGGCGAGCAGTACTTC.

The genes are TRBV14 and TRBJ1-1; TRBD1 matches 7 bases. Germline V lookup: CDR1 SGHDN, CDR2 FVKESK. The CDR3 extends over 19 amino acids. With V trimmed by 4 bases and J by 3 bases, 20 bases remained unmatched. CDR3 sequence (DNA): TGTGCCAGCAGCCGACGACAGGGTGGCCTCCTGGTTGGGGACACTGAAGCTTTCTTT. Amino acids: CASSRRQGGLLVGDTEAFF.

J is TRBJ2-7 and V is TRBV7-9; weak D call: TRBD1 (6 bases). The germline gives CDR1 SEHNR, CDR2 FQNEAQ (reference sequence). This CDR3 spans 16 amino acids. Trimming stripped 5 bases from V and 4 bases from J, with 21 bases between. Here the CDR3 reads CASSKPSGTHGYEQYF. Here the CDR3 DNA reads TGTGCCAGCAGCAAACCTTCCGGGACACACGGGTACGAGCAGTACTTC.

This clone was seen a few times. The chain employs TRBV10-3 and TRBJ1-4, with 7 bases that match TRBD1. The ends lost 4 bases at V and 8 bases at J; junction bases unmatched: 10. CDR3 size: 15 residues. The V gene's germline CDR1 is ENHRY and CDR2 SYGVKD. The CDR3 region is CAISASTGEVEKLFF. CDR3 nucleotide sequence: TGTGCCATCAGTGCGAGTACAGGGGAGGTCGAAAAACTGTTTTTT.

This chain links TRBV6-5 with TRBJ1-5; no clear D gene. Trimming pared 5 bases from V and 3 bases from J, leaving 11 bases between. Germline CDR1 reads MNHEY; CDR2 reads SVGAGI. This CDR3 is 14 amino acids long. In DNA form, the CDR3 reads TGTGCCAGCAGTACTGGGCAGTACAATCAGCCCCAGCATTTT. This gives the protein CASSTGQYNQPQHF.

The chain employs TRBV6-4 and TRBJ2-1, with 10 bases matching TRBD2. The CDR3 runs to 16 residues. The germline CDR1 and CDR2 sequences are MRHNA and SNTAGT. V gave up 5 bases and J gave up 8 bases; unmatched junction bases: 12. The CDR3: CASSRSGLAENYEQFF. The CDR3 bases are TGTGCCAGCAGTCGTTCCGGACTAGCGGAGAACTATGAGCAGTTCTTC.